Listed below are T cell receptor beta chains from one sample, sequenced in a study of T-cell memory formation after mild COVID-19. Each CDR3 protein is one row after TCRdb ran MiXCR on the 5' RACE reads. The sample holds around 90,000 distinct CDR3 sequences, about 12% seen once. Material: PBMCs or a T cell subset sorted from them (not recorded which). Receptors originate from an adult woman who had mild COVID-19 (a few samples of this study predate the infection). Cell type and time point are not known. CDR3s include the opening cysteine and the closing phenylalanine or tryptophan. Each record gives: D gene, V gene, clone size, J gene, CDR3 DNA, CDR3 protein. A D gene is named only where the DNA matches it firmly. Rows give clone size only sometimes, using once, few, many, or a class for an expanded clone.

D gene: .
V gene: TRBV29-1
clone size: few
J gene: TRBJ2-3
CDR3 DNA: TGCAGCGTGGGATTGGGTAGCTTAAGCACAGATACGCAGTATTTT
CDR3 protein: CSVGLGSLSTDTQYF

D gene: TRBD1
V gene: TRBV29-1
clone size: .
J gene: TRBJ2-1
CDR3 DNA: TGCAGCGTTGAAGATTACATCCGTACAGGGGTATTCAATGAGCAGTTCTTC
CDR3 protein: CSVEDYIRTGVFNEQFF

D gene: TRBD2
V gene: TRBV5-4
clone size: few
J gene: TRBJ2-7
CDR3 DNA: TGTGCCAGCAGCTTGGTTCTAGCGGGCGGTGGGTACGAGCAGTACTTC
CDR3 protein: CASSLVLAGGGYEQYF

D gene: .
V gene: TRBV7-8
clone size: many
J gene: TRBJ2-3
CDR3 DNA: TGTGCCAGCAGCTATACGCGGGGCGCCACAGATACGCAGTATTTT
CDR3 protein: CASSYTRGATDTQYF

D gene: TRBD2
V gene: TRBV7-2
clone size: .
J gene: TRBJ2-7
CDR3 DNA: TGTGCCAGCAGCTTACCGACTAGCGGGGGACCTTACGAGCAGTACTTC
CDR3 protein: CASSLPTSGGPYEQYF

D gene: TRBD2
V gene: TRBV3-1
clone size: few
J gene: TRBJ2-4
CDR3 DNA: TGTGCCAGCAGCCAAGATTACGCCCCTTGGCGGGAGTTGAACATTCAGTACTTC
CDR3 protein: CASSQDYAPWRELNIQYF

D gene: .
V gene: TRBV19
clone size: .
J gene: TRBJ2-7
CDR3 DNA: TGTGCCACCCAAATGGGGGCGGGATTCCCTTACGAGCAGTACTTC
CDR3 protein: CATQMGAGFPYEQYF

D gene: .
V gene: TRBV27
clone size: .
J gene: TRBJ2-7
CDR3 DNA: TGTGCCAGCAGTTTATCGGTCCCCCACGAGCAGTACTTC
CDR3 protein: CASSLSVPHEQYF

D gene: TRBD1
V gene: TRBV20-1
clone size: few
J gene: TRBJ2-7
CDR3 DNA: TGCAGTGCTAGAGTCAGGGGGAACCCTTACGAGCAGTACTTC
CDR3 protein: CSARVRGNPYEQYF

D gene: TRBD1
V gene: TRBV7-9
clone size: many
J gene: TRBJ2-1
CDR3 DNA: TGTGCCAGCAGCTTAGACGGGACAGGGGCCCTAGAGCAGTTCTTC
CDR3 protein: CASSLDGTGALEQFF

D gene: TRBD1
V gene: TRBV12-3/TRBV12-4
clone size: few
J gene: TRBJ2-7
CDR3 DNA: TGTGCCAGCACCAGACTTGGACAGGGGGATTACGAGCAGTACTTC
CDR3 protein: CASTRLGQGDYEQYF

D gene: .
V gene: TRBV7-9
clone size: .
J gene: TRBJ2-2
CDR3 DNA: TGTGCCAGCAGCGGAAGTCTGGGGCCGAACACCGGGGAGCTGTTTTTT
CDR3 protein: CASSGSLGPNTGELFF

D gene: .
V gene: TRBV4-3
clone size: few
J gene: TRBJ2-3
CDR3 DNA: TGCGCCAGCAGCCAGACACGCGGACAGACAGATACGCAGTATTTT
CDR3 protein: CASSQTRGQTDTQYF

D gene: .
V gene: TRBV27
clone size: .
J gene: TRBJ1-2
CDR3 DNA: TGTGCCAGCAGTTCTTTCTACGGACAAAACTATGGCTACACCTTC
CDR3 protein: CASSSFYGQNYGYTF

D gene: TRBD1
V gene: TRBV5-1
clone size: few
J gene: TRBJ2-7
CDR3 DNA: TGCGCCAGCAGCACCAGGACAGGGCGCGAGCAGTACTTC
CDR3 protein: CASSTRTGREQYF

D gene: TRBD2
V gene: TRBV12-3/TRBV12-4
clone size: few
J gene: TRBJ2-7
CDR3 DNA: TGTGCCAGCGCCTTACTAGCGGGAGCCTACGAGCAGTACTTC
CDR3 protein: CASALLAGAYEQYF

D gene: .
V gene: TRBV29-1
clone size: .
J gene: TRBJ2-7
CDR3 DNA: TGCAGCGTTGATTTCGACGGAGCTTACGAGCAGTACTTC
CDR3 protein: CSVDFDGAYEQYF

D gene: .
V gene: TRBV7-9
clone size: .
J gene: TRBJ2-7
CDR3 DNA: TGTGCCAGCAGCTTAGGGACTTGGGGGCAGTACTTC
CDR3 protein: CASSLGTWGQYF

D gene: .
V gene: TRBV29-1
clone size: few
J gene: TRBJ2-7
CDR3 DNA: TGCAGCGTTGACTGGGGGTCCTACGAGCAGTACTTC
CDR3 protein: CSVDWGSYEQYF

D gene: .
V gene: TRBV12-3/TRBV12-4
clone size: .
J gene: TRBJ2-5
CDR3 DNA: TGTGCCAGCAGAAAACAAGAGACCCAGTACTTC
CDR3 protein: CASRKQETQYF

D gene: .
V gene: TRBV3-1
clone size: .
J gene: TRBJ2-2
CDR3 DNA: TGTGCCAGCAGCCAAATACGTCAGCTGGACACCGGGGAGCTGTTTTTT
CDR3 protein: CASSQIRQLDTGELFF

D gene: .
V gene: TRBV29-1
clone size: .
J gene: TRBJ1-2
CDR3 DNA: TGCAGCGTTTACGGTCCCTATGGCTACACCTTC
CDR3 protein: CSVYGPYGYTF